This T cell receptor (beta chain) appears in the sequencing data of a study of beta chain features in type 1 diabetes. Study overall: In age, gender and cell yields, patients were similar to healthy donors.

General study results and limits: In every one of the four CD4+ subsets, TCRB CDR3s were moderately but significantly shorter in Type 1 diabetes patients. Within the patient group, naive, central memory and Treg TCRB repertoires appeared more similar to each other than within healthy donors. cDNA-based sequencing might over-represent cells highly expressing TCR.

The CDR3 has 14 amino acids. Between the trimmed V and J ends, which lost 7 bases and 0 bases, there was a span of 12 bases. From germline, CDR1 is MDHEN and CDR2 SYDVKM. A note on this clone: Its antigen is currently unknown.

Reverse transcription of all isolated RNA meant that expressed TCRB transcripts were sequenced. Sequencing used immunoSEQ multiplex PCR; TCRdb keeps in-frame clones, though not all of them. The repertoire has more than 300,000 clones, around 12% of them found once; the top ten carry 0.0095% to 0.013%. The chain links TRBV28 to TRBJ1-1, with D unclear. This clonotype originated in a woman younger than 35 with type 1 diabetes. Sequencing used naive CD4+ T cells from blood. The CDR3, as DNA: TGTGCCAGCATCCCGCAGGCCTTGAACACTGAAGCTTTCTTT. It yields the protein CASIPQALNTEAFF.